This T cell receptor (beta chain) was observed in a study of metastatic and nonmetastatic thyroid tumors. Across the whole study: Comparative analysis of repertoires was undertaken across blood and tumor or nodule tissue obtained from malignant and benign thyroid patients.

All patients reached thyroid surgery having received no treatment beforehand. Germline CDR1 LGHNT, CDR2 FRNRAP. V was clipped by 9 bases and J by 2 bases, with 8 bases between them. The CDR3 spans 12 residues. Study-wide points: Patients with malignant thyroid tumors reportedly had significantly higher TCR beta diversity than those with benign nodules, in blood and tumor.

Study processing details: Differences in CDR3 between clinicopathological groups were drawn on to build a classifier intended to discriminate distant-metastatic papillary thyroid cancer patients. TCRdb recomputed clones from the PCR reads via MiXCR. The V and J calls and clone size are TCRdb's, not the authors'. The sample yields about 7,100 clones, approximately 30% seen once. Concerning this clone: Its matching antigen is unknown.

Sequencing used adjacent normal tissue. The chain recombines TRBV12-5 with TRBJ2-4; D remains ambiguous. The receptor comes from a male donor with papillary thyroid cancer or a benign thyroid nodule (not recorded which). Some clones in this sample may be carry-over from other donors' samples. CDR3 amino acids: CARYSSKNIQYF. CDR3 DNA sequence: TGTGCTAGGTACAGTTCCAAAAACATTCAGTACTTC.